This T cell receptor (beta chain) was obtained from a study of blood T cell repertoires in COVID-19. Study-wide context: The study drew acute and convalescent COVID-19 samples from the United States, Italy and Spain. The analysed material was cDNA or gDNA that came from T cells, B-cell-depleted T cells, or PBMCs.

As processed by the authors: Quantification of nucleated cells was approximated via reference gene primer amplification. Profiled with immunoSEQ multiplex PCR; TCRdb holds only in-frame clones, not every one. Clone size and the V and J calls come from that table; the DNA yielded D and trimming. The sample lists 150,000 to 200,000 clones, approximately 88% occurring once. The CDR3 is 14 residues long. Germline CDR1 reads SGHNT; CDR2 reads YYREEE (reference sequence). V gave up 0 bases and J gave up 9 bases; unmatched junction bases: 6. Sequencing was performed on peripheral blood. The chain combines TRBV5-4 with TRBJ2-4; 7 positions agree with TRBD1. The source is a woman between 50 and 59 years old with acute or convalescent COVID-19. Here the CDR3 reads CASSLEGGWGIQYF. The CDR3 DNA reads as TGTGCCAGCAGCTTGGAAGGGGGCTGGGGCATTCAGTACTTC.